A single TCR beta chain is shown here with its context. The CDR3 is 19 residues long. CDR1 is LGHNA, CDR2 YSLEER, per germline. The J segment lost 2 bases and the V segment lost 1 base, leaving 13 bases of the junction unmatched. TCRdb passed the 5' RACE reads through MiXCR, listing each CDR3 protein once. The sample includes tens of thousands of distinct CDR3 sequences, around 22% of them seen just once. Source material: memory CD4+ T cells sorted from blood. Subset of the sample: memory CD4+ T cells, CD4+CD45RO+CD25-. The receptor was isolated from a female donor with breast cancer. V is TRBV4-3 and J is TRBJ2-3; TRBD2 matches at 9 bases. In DNA form, the CDR3 reads TGCGCCAGCAGCCAAGCAGGGGGGCGTAGCGGGAGCGTCACAGATACGCAGTATTTT. Protein product: CASSQAGGRSGSVTDTQYF.